The sequence of this TCR beta chain was determined in a study of Tregs in tolerant kidney transplant recipients. The study's findings and limits: Biological reproducibility was not directly addressed in this study. Expanding Tregs on activated donor B cells appeared to best identify donor-specific TCRbeta clones.

The CDR3 is 15 amino acids. The germline CDR1 and CDR2 sequences are LNHDA and SQIVND (reference sequence). Trimming at V came to 5 bases and at J to 5 bases, leaving 7 bases not matched to a gene. Measured with immunoSEQ multiplex PCR; TCRdb has only the in-frame clones, and not every one. The table includes roughly 120,000 clones, approximately 90% detected once. As regards this clone: Its antigen is unknown.

The chain recombines TRBV19 with TRBJ2-2, with 8 bases identical to TRBD1. The TCR was taken from a human donor in good health. The sequencing input was CD4+ T cells from blood. The DNA for the CDR3 is TGTGCCAGTAGTCCCCCGACAGGGGTTACCGGGGAGCTGTTTTTT. As protein: CASSPPTGVTGELFF.